In this sample, the clone carrying this T cell receptor (beta chain) turned up once. Authors' data handling: Reference gene primer amplification gave estimated nucleated cell counts. Sequencing used immunoSEQ multiplex PCR; TCRdb keeps in-frame clones, though not all of them. V, J and clone size were drawn from that table, and D and trimming were deduced from the DNA. The profile shows approximately 91,000 clones, approximately 90% of them singletons. This sample was included in a study of blood T cell repertoires in COVID-19. At the level of the study: COVID-19 samples collected from the United States, Italy and Spain covered acute and convalescent phases. From T cells, B-cell-depleted T cells, or PBMCs came the material, which was cDNA or gDNA.

The CDR3 sequence is 15 residues long. J was trimmed by 1 base and V by 3 bases; bases with no gene match: 2. In germline, CDR1 is SGHVS, CDR2 FQNEAQ. The sequence derives from a man between 65 and 85 years old with acute or convalescent COVID-19. The sample consisted of peripheral blood. This chain connects TRBV7-8 to TRBJ1-5; TRBD1 matches 8 bases. The CDR3 region is CASSLRQGSNQPQHF. CDR3 sequence (DNA): TGTGCCAGCAGCTTGAGACAGGGGAGCAATCAGCCCCAGCATTTT.